This T cell receptor beta chain was recovered during a study of Ad26.COV2.S vaccination and SARS-CoV-2 variants. Across the whole study: Each vaccinee took Ad26.COV2.S intramuscularly, once or twice 56 days apart.

Only one count was recorded for this clone. Antigen: not known. Data came from immunoSEQ multiplex PCR; TCRdb stores just in-frame clones and leaves some out. The table shows just under 250,000 clones, with 88% occurring only once. General observations from the study: From the TCR breadth and depth analyses, total T cell responses may have been underestimated.

Noted treatment: roughly 20 received Ad26.COV2.S at low or high dose, single or two shots; a few received placebo; per-sample allocation not given. The investigators took samples on day 63 after the first vaccine or placebo injection. Vaccination employed an Ad26 vector expressing the Wuhan-strain SARS-CoV-2 spike. Trimming cost V 7 bases and J 1 base, with 11 bases left between them. Germline V gene data show CDR1 as MNHEY and CDR2 as SMNVEV (reference sequence). The CDR3 is 14 amino acids. V usage is TRBV27 and J usage is TRBJ1-5, with unresolved D. This receptor was identified in a person between 18 and 60 years old who received the Ad26.COV2.S COVID-19 vaccine or a placebo. The sample consisted of peripheral blood, taken in a trial of Ad26.COV2.S vaccine versus placebo. The CDR3 nucleotides read TGTGCCAGCATGACGGCAGGCAGCAATCAGCCCCAGCATTTT. Protein product: CASMTAGSNQPQHF.